These 13 T cell receptor beta chains were sequenced from one sample in a study of neurological immune-mediated disorders (dated by TCRdb to the late 2010s). The protocol used for the library was 5' RACE. TCRdb shows the sequencer as Illumina HiSeq 2500. The public reads were run again by TCRdb, first through fastp at Q25 and then through MiXCR, and only productive beta chains were kept. Rows with one shared CDR3 protein collapse into an entry with the most common genes and DNA. The sample data list roughly 80,000 distinct CDR3 sequences, and about a sixth of these were observed just once. The top ten hold less than 20% of the sample. The specimen was PBMCs. These receptors were collected from a woman between 35 and 50 years old in good health.

This clonotype appeared many times. The gene calls are TRBV20-1 and TRBJ1-5; D unclear. The CDR3 runs 12 residues. Between the trimmed V and J ends, which lost 5 bases and 3 bases, there was a span of 8 bases. Looked up from germline, CDR1 is DFQATT and CDR2 is SNEGSKA (reference sequence). The CDR3 region has the DNA TGCAGTGCTCAGACCCCCAATCAGCCCCAGCATTTT. It codes for CSAQTPNQPQHF.

This clonotype was observed at least ten times. The V gene is TRBV7-2, the J gene TRBJ1-1, with D possibly matching TRBD1 (5 bases). V was trimmed by 6 bases and J by 8 bases, leaving 16 bases between them. The germline gives CDR1 SGHTA, CDR2 FQGNSA. The CDR3 extends over 13 amino acids. The CDR3 bases are TGTGCCAGCAGTTTCATGGGGACTAACGAAGCTTTCTTT. Protein sequence: CASSFMGTNEAFF. The whole variable domain, remainder taken from reference TRBV7-2 and TRBJ1-1, is GAGVSQSPSNKVTEKGKDVELRCDPISGHTALYWYRQSLGQGLEFLIYFQGNSAPDKSGLPSDRFSAERTGGSVSTLTIQRTQQEDSAVYLCASSFMGTNEAFFGQGTRLTVV.

At least ten counts were recorded for this clonotype. The V gene is TRBV20-1, the J gene TRBJ1-1, with 7 bases fitting TRBD1. The CDR3 consists of 17 residues. J was trimmed by 0 bases and V by 4 bases; bases with no gene match: 14. Germline CDR1 DFQATT, CDR2 SNEGSKA (reference sequence). CDR3 DNA sequence: TGCAGTGCTACCTCAGACAGGGAGAGAGGCATGAACACTGAAGCTTTCTTT. It yields the protein CSATSDRERGMNTEAFF.

This clonotype was counted ten times or more. V and J are TRBV7-2 and TRBJ2-3, with D hard to call. Trimming pared 5 bases from V and 1 base from J, leaving 4 bases between. Per germline, CDR1 SGHTA and CDR2 FQGNSA. The CDR3 runs 12 residues. The DNA of the CDR3 is TGTGCCAGCAGCCACCGCACAGATACGCAGTATTTT. It yields the protein CASSHRTDTQYF.

This clonotype has a count of ten or more. The chain joins TRBV6-2 or TRBV6-3 to TRBJ2-1, with 7 positions matching TRBD2. The germline V gene encodes CDR1 MNHEY and CDR2 SVGEGT. The CDR3 loop spans 16 amino acids. V lost 2 bases to trimming and J lost 8 bases; unmatched junction nucleotides: 12. The CDR3 bases are TGTGCCAGCAGTTACGTTTCAGCGGGGTACCTTTATGAGCAGTTCTTC. It is translated as CASSYVSAGYLYEQFF.

In its sample, this clonotype was seen many times. The chain employs TRBV4-3 and TRBJ2-2, with D perhaps being TRBD1 or TRBD2 (5 bases each). The CDR3 has 19 residues. Trimming removed 1 base from V and 5 bases from J, with 23 bases in between. Germline V CDR1 and CDR2: LGHNA, YSLEER. CDR3 DNA: TGCGCCAGCAGCCAAGGGGGCAGCGCGATGCGGCCGGGAACCGGGGAGCTGTTTTTT. Translation: CASSQGGSAMRPGTGELFF.

The table lists this clonotype with many counts. The chain employs TRBV5-5 and TRBJ2-1, with D maybe TRBD1 (5 bases). V gave up 0 bases and J gave up 5 bases, with 12 bases separating them. The CDR3 runs to 15 residues. Germline V gives CDR1 SGHKS, CDR2 YYEKEE (reference sequence). This CDR3 is CASSLAPPGNNEQFF. The CDR3, as DNA: TGTGCCAGCAGCTTGGCCCCGCCAGGGAACAATGAGCAGTTCTTC.

This clonotype showed up many times. The chain uses TRBV9 and TRBJ1-1, with D uncertain. Germline assignment: CDR1 SGDLS and CDR2 YYNGEE. V dropped 1 base and J dropped 1 base, with 5 bases sitting between them. The CDR3 has 13 residues. The CDR3 loop is CASSVRTNTEAFF. The DNA for the CDR3 is TGTGCCAGCAGCGTAAGAACGAACACTGAAGCTTTCTTT.

This clonotype was picked up many times. This chain connects TRBV5-1 to TRBJ1-1, with 9 bases identical to TRBD1. Germline CDR1 reads SGHRS; CDR2 reads YFSETQ. There are 15 residues in the CDR3. J was trimmed by 1 base and V by 4 bases; bases with no gene match: 5. The CDR3 nucleotides are TGCGCCAGCAGCGCAGGACAGGGGTCGAACACTGAAGCTTTCTTT. It specifies CASSAGQGSNTEAFF.

This clonotype came up many times. The genes are TRBV6-5 and TRBJ2-2, with a weak D call TRBD2 (6 bases). The germline V gene encodes CDR1 MNHEY and CDR2 SVGAGI. CDR3 size: 16 residues. Between the trimmed V and J ends, which lost 2 bases and 4 bases, there was a span of 14 bases. Written as DNA, the CDR3 is TGTGCCAGCAGTTACGGAAGCGGGTGGGGCACCGGGGAGCTGTTTTTT. Amino acids: CASSYGSGWGTGELFF.

The rearrangement joins TRBV7-3 to TRBJ2-3; D tentatively fits TRBD1 or TRBD2 (5 bases each). Trimming removed 4 bases at V and 1 base at J, with 12 bases between. CDR1 and CDR2 from the germline V gene are SGHTA and FQGTGA. The CDR3 sequence is 15 residues long. The CDR3 DNA sequence: TGTGCCAGCAGCTCTGGGGCTAGCCGCACAGATACGCAGTATTTT. Amino acid sequence: CASSSGASRTDTQYF.

This clonotype came up many times. This chain connects TRBV27 to TRBJ2-1; 10 bases fit TRBD1. The CDR3 has 16 amino acids. Germline lookup yields CDR1 MNHEY and CDR2 SMNVEV (reference sequence). The trim removed 3 bases at V and 6 bases at J, leaving 8 bases unmatched. The CDR3 region has the DNA TGTGCCAGCAGTTTCTTCGGGACAGGGGTTCGCAATGAGCAGTTCTTC. This encodes CASSFFGTGVRNEQFF.

In its sample, this clonotype was seen many times. The V and J genes are TRBV14 and TRBJ1-1, with unresolved D. The CDR3 runs to 11 residues. V lost 1 base to trimming and J lost 8 bases, with 5 bases between them. Germline loops: CDR1 SGHDN, CDR2 FVKESK. The CDR3 DNA sequence: TGTGCCAGCAGCCAAGGTACAGAAGCTTTCTTT. As protein: CASSQGTEAFF.